The clone carrying this T cell receptor beta chain was counted between two and nine times. The antigen is unknown. Amplification targeted TCR beta CDR3 regions from RNA transcripts. The HTBI set primed first-round TCR CDR3 RT-PCR. TCRdb reprocessed the multiplex PCR reads with MiXCR, giving one entry per CDR3 protein. The sample holds around 600,000 distinct CDR3 sequences, about a sixth seen once. No progression to ophthalmopathy during 18 months of follow-up defined stable disease. The patients, who ranged from 18 to 65 in age, presented with newly diagnosed hyperthyroidism lasting under 2 months. The sample originates from a study of T cells in Graves' hyperthyroidism and ophthalmopathy. General observations from the study: Peripheral blood also featured most of the thyroid clonotypes expanded above 0.001.

Deletions cut 5 bases from V and 4 bases from J, with 5 bases between. The CDR3 sequence is 12 residues long. Germline V lookup: CDR1 LNHDA, CDR2 SQIVND (reference sequence). The receptor was isolated from a woman aged 30 to 39 with Graves' hyperthyroidism. This sequence joins TRBV19 and TRBJ2-2; D is uncertain. Sequencing was done on a sample of blood. Here the CDR3 reads CASSGFTGELFF. CDR3 nucleotide sequence: TGTGCCAGTAGTGGTTTCACCGGGGAGCTGTTTTTT. Filled out from reference TRBV19 and TRBJ2-2, the complete variable domain reads DGGITQSPKYLFRKEGQNVTLSCEQNLNHDAMYWYRQDPGQGLRLIYYSQIVNDFQKGDIAEGYSVSREKKESFPLTVTSAQKNPTAFYLCASSGFTGELFFGEGSRLTVL.